Sequencing of this T cell receptor (beta chain) was carried out in a study of blood T cell repertoires in COVID-19. Clones were sequenced by immunoSEQ multiplex PCR, and TCRdb holds only the in-frame ones, with some missing. This table holds roughly 220,000 clones, 75% to 85% found once. Germline V gene lookup returns CDR1 MGHRA and CDR2 YSYEKL. V dropped 4 bases and J dropped 4 bases, with 10 bases sitting between them. This CDR3 spans 13 amino acids. The material sequenced was peripheral blood. The genes are TRBV4-1 and TRBJ1-2, with D possibly TRBD1 on 5 matching bases. The clonotype was recovered from an elderly woman with COVID-19, enrolled during active disease. CDR3 nucleotides: TGCGCCAGCAGCCCCCGACAGCCCTATGGCTACACCTTC. It is translated as CASSPRQPYGYTF.